This TCR beta chain was recovered during a study of blood T cell repertoires in COVID-19. Trimming took 2 bases from V and 0 from J; bases not matched to a gene: 4. The CDR3 extends over 17 amino acids. The germline V gene encodes CDR1 MNHEY and CDR2 SVGEGT. The table came from immunoSEQ multiplex PCR; TCRdb's copy has only in-frame clones and leaves some out. The repertoire includes over 120,000 clones, approximately 90% of them detected once, and just under 3% sits in the top ten. This clone was observed once. The receptor was derived from a man between 60 and 70 years old with active or convalescent COVID-19. The gene calls are TRBV6-2 or TRBV6-3 and TRBJ2-2; 9 nucleotides align to TRBD1. The sequencing sample was made of peripheral blood. This chain's CDR3 is CASSYARTGANTGELFF. CDR3 bases: TGTGCCAGCAGTTACGCCAGGACAGGGGCGAACACCGGGGAGCTGTTTTTT.